A selection of T cell receptor beta chains follows, all from one sample in a study of a mutant IDH1 vaccine in newly diagnosed glioma. These receptors are not linked to any known antigen. Assay: immunoSEQ multiplex PCR; the TCRdb copy retains only in-frame clones and omits some. The table has about 94,000 clones, roughly 90% seen once. Sample: PBMCs, taken from a glioma patient whose treatment included an IDH1 peptide vaccine. All receptors derive from a woman in her fifties or sixties with glioma. CDR3s include the opening cysteine and the closing phenylalanine or tryptophan. The D gene is left open where the match is weak. Clone size is not always given. Where it is, it says once, few, many or a class for expanded clones.

D,V,J,size,DNA,CDR3
TRBD1,TRBV2,TRBJ1-1,NA,TGTGCCAGCAGTGAAGGAGGGGGCAGATCGCTTGCTGAAGCTTTCTTT,CASSEGGGRSLAEAFF
TRBD2,TRBV9,TRBJ2-1,once,TGTGCCAGCAGCGTAGTTAGCGGGAGGGCCAGCGATGAGCAGTTCTTC,CASSVVSGRASDEQFF
NA,TRBV15,TRBJ1-1,few,TGTGCCACCAGCTTCGGACTGAACACTGAAGCTTTCTTT,CATSFGLNTEAFF
NA,TRBV5-4,TRBJ2-7,NA,TGTGCCAGCAGCTTCGGGGACATCTACGAGCAGTACTTC,CASSFGDIYEQYF
NA,TRBV7-8,TRBJ1-2,NA,TGTGCCAGCAGCCCCCGCGAAATTGGGGGCTACACCTTC,CASSPREIGGYTF
NA,TRBV7-9,TRBJ2-7,NA,TGTGCCAGCAGCTTCGAGGACAGCCTGAGTGGGTCCTACGAGCAGTACTTC,CASSFEDSLSGSYEQYF
NA,TRBV5-1,TRBJ1-1,NA,TGCGCCAGCAGCTCGAAAACCCGGCGGGACCCTGAAGCTTTCTTT,CASSSKTRRDPEAFF
TRBD1,TRBV7-9,TRBJ1-2,once,TGTGCCAGCAGCACCGACAGGGCCCTCGGCTACACCTTC,CASSTDRALGYTF
NA,TRBV7-9,TRBJ1-1,NA,TGTGCCAGCAGCTTCAAGCGACGCTTGAACACTGAAGCTTTCTTT,CASSFKRRLNTEAFF
TRBD2,TRBV29-1,TRBJ2-2,NA,TGCAGCGCGGGACTAGCGGGAGTAGGAACCGGGGAGCTGTTTTTT,CSAGLAGVGTGELFF
NA,TRBV5-1,TRBJ1-1,NA,TGCGCCAGCAAAATTGAAGGAAACACTGAAGCTTTCTTT,CASKIEGNTEAFF
NA,TRBV28,TRBJ2-5,NA,TGTGCCAGCAGATCTTTAGGGGTTACACAAGAGACCCAGTACTTC,CASRSLGVTQETQYF
NA,TRBV19,TRBJ2-5,NA,TGTGCCAGTAGACCTCGAGGGGTATCCCAAGAGACCCAGTACTTC,CASRPRGVSQETQYF
NA,TRBV2,TRBJ1-6,NA,TGTGCCAGCCGCGGCGGGCTTAATTCACCCCTCCACTTT,CASRGGLNSPLHF
NA,TRBV27,TRBJ2-4,NA,TGTGCCAGCAGTTTAGGGCCGACAGTAGCCAAAAACATTCAGTACTTC,CASSLGPTVAKNIQYF
NA,TRBV15,TRBJ2-2,NA,TGTGCCACCAGCAGAGAAAATAGAGGGGTCACCGGGGAGCTGTTTTTT,CATSRENRGVTGELFF
NA,TRBV5-1,TRBJ1-4,NA,TGCGCCAGCAGCTTCGGTTCTTCCGGGTCCGAAAAACTGTTTTTT,CASSFGSSGSEKLFF
NA,TRBV5-1,TRBJ1-2,NA,TGCGCCAGCAGCTTGGCAGAATTCGGCTACACCTTC,CASSLAEFGYTF
TRBD1,TRBV6-1,TRBJ1-3,NA,TGTGCCAGTTACAGGGGGCGCGACGGAAACACCATATATTTT,CASYRGRDGNTIYF
NA,TRBV18,TRBJ2-7,NA,TGTGCCAGCTCAGACCGGGACGGATCCTACGAGCAGTACTTC,CASSDRDGSYEQYF
NA,TRBV18,TRBJ2-7,NA,TGTGCCAGCTCACCACTGGAGGGGGCCTACGAGCAGTACTTC,CASSPLEGAYEQYF
TRBD1,TRBV28,TRBJ1-1,NA,TGTGCCAGCAGTTTAGGTGGCAGGGGGTACACTGAAGCTTTCTTT,CASSLGGRGYTEAFF
NA,TRBV6-5,TRBJ1-1,medium-sized,TGTGCCAGCAGTTACTCGACGGGGGGAACTGAAGCTTTCTTT,CASSYSTGGTEAFF
NA,TRBV7-6,TRBJ2-5,NA,TGTGCCAGCAGCTTAGAAGGCATTGAGAGGTACTTC,CASSLEGIERYF
TRBD2,TRBV20-1,TRBJ2-7,NA,TGCAGTACGCTAGCGGGCTACGAGCAGTACTTC,CSTLAGYEQYF
NA,TRBV5-5,TRBJ1-5,NA,TGTGCCAGCAGCTTGAGTGAGAATCAGCCCCAGCATTTT,CASSLSENQPQHF
NA,TRBV27,TRBJ2-7,NA,TGTGCCAGCAGTTCTGGGCCGGCCAAGCAGTGGTCCTACGAGCAGTACTTC,CASSSGPAKQWSYEQYF
NA,TRBV5-4,TRBJ2-3,NA,TGTGCCAGCAGCCGATTAGAGGGGGATACGCAGTATTTT,CASSRLEGDTQYF
NA,TRBV5-1,TRBJ2-3,NA,TGCGCCAGCAGCCAACTCCGGCTAGCAGGCACAGATACGCAGTATTTT,CASSQLRLAGTDTQYF
NA,TRBV6-1,TRBJ2-5,NA,TGTGCCAGCAGTGAATTGGGGGGGCTTATGGGAGAGACCCAGTACTTC,CASSELGGLMGETQYF
NA,TRBV5-1,TRBJ2-1,NA,TGCGCCAGCAGCCGTGATCTGGGTCCATACAATGAGCAGTTCTTC,CASSRDLGPYNEQFF
NA,TRBV27,TRBJ2-3,NA,TGTGCCAGCAGTTTATATATCGCAGATACGCAGTATTTT,CASSLYIADTQYF
NA,TRBV27,TRBJ1-6,NA,TGTGCCAGCAGTCCCCAGACCTCGAATTCACCCCTCCACTTT,CASSPQTSNSPLHF
NA,TRBV27,TRBJ2-4,NA,TGTGCCAGCAGTTTAAGCCGTTACAGGGATGGGACCAAAAACATTCAGTACTTC,CASSLSRYRDGTKNIQYF